This section outlines one TCR beta chain sequence together with its context. The target antigen is unknown. Built from TCR beta cDNA, the libraries had unique molecular identifiers in them. Some 500,000 cDNA molecules were obtained per 1 to 10 million input T cells. Each CDR3 protein gets one entry after TCRdb re-called the PCR reads with MiXCR. The sample contains more than 450,000 distinct CDR3 sequences, under 40% of which appear only once. The CDR3 is 15 amino acids. Germline values: CDR1 SEHNR, CDR2 FQNEAQ (reference sequence). Trimming cost V 4 bases and J 5 bases; bases outside gene matches: 6. This entry is derived from a study of post-analysis software for immune sequencing data. Study-wide findings and caveats: TRBV segments more frequent in patients than in controls numbered several and included TRBV5-6, TRBV5-1 and TRBV20-1. Multiple sclerosis patients had significantly lower normalized Chao1 diversity than controls.

The sequence was collected from a girl under 18 with multiple sclerosis. V and J are TRBV7-9 and TRBJ2-1; the match to TRBD1 covers 9 bases. Sequenced input: blood. The CDR3 nucleotides are TGTGCCAGCAGCTCAGGGACAGGGAAACACAATGAGCAGTTCTTC. It is translated as CASSSGTGKHNEQFF.